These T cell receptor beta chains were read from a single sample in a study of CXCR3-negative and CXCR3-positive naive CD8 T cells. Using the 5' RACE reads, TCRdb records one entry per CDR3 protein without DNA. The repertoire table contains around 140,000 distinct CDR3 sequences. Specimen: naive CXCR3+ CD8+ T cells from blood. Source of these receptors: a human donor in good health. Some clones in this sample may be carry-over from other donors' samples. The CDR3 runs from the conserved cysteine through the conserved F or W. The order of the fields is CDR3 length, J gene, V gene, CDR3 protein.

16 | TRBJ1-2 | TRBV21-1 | CASSKEGEENRWNYTF
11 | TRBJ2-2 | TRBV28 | CASKVRGELFF
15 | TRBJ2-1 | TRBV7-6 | CPSSSLPGTGYEQFF
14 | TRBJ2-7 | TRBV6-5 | CASSYSGRTYEQYF
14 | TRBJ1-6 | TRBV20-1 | CSAREPVSNSPLHF
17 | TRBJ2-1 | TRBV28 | CASSSKPLRGQNNEQFF
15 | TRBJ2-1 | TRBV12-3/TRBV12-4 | CASSLDLAGNNEQFF
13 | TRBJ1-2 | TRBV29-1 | CSVNAGGEDGYTF
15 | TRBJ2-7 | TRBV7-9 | CASSHHVGGSYEQYF
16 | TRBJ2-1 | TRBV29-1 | CSVEGWLAGERGEQFF
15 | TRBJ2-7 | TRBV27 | CASRRYSALLGEQYF
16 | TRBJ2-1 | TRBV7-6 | CASSYVDLGSYNEQFF
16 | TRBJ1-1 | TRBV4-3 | CASSQDSTGTITEAFF
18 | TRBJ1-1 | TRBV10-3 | CAISESRIEEGMNTEAFF
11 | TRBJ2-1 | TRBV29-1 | CSVERGIGQFF
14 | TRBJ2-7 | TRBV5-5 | CASSLEWTAYEQYF